This entry concerns a single T cell receptor beta chain. This clonotype was seen repeatedly, ten times or more. Which antigen it targets is not known. Per-nucleotide qualities are absent, and no much larger clonotype sits a single base away. The data belong to a study of identical twins (dated by TCRdb to the mid-2010s). A note on the overall study: To test whether fetal clonotypes persist, this study deep-sequenced TCR alpha and beta repertoires from monozygotic twins, from unrelated adults of various ages, and from cord blood. To rule out contamination, replicate twin experiments were performed at different times with different library preparation protocols. Results the study describes overall, beyond this receptor: Compared with coincidental sharing between unrelated individuals, out-of-frame TCR alpha sequences shared between twins showed an excess of sequences with low generation probability. Zero-insertion analyses could be partly confounded by invariant T cells such as MAIT and iNKT, although diverse VJ usage argued against such confounding for most clonotypes. Abundant cord blood beta clonotypes carried fewer insertions; young adult naive repertoires showed a weaker similar trend, while memory repertoires showed none. Because the same donors could not be followed over many years, conclusions were based on cross-sectional statistical analysis. In beta out-of-frame sequences, excess twin sharing was weaker, because having fewer shared sequences lowered the signal-to-noise ratio. In monozygotic twins, recombination models systematically underestimated out-of-frame TCR alpha sharing, but the models matched the sharing seen between unrelated individuals.

The germline V end is reduced by 4 bases and the J end by 2 bases; junction bases left unmatched: 13. Including the terminal cysteine and phenylalanine, the CDR3 comprises 19 residues. Only the CDR3 DNA is retained, 57 bases long and in frame from the first base. In the germline V gene (reference sequence), CDR1 corresponds to SGHAT and CDR2 to FQDESV. All donors were healthy Caucasians. Three pairs of female monozygotic twins, all aged about 18 to 30 years, were included in the twin cohort. CD4+ and CD8+ T cell populations were isolated with positive isolation kits from Invitrogen. The method was 5' RACE. The instrument given in TCRdb is Illumina HiSeq 2000. A universal primer binding site was added through template switching, and the final cDNA carried a unique molecular identifier so that TCR cDNA molecules could be counted accurately. First-strand cDNA for TCR alpha and beta chains was synthesized from specific primers in the conserved constant-segment region. Each cDNA library was double barcoded, with a SMART-Mk sample barcode plus Illumina barcodes, to control for contamination. TruSeq adapter sequences, together with Illumina sample barcodes, were added in two successive PCR steps. The TCR alpha and beta cDNA libraries were sequenced on the Illumina HiSeq platform using custom primers. In the original analysis: MiGEC processed the raw reads to extract unique molecular identifiers, while MiXCR was used to determine the CDR3 positions. Recombination models were inferred per individual with the repgenHMM and IGoR tools using an EM algorithm. The tcR package in R was used for shared clonotype analysis, with sharing normalized by the product of cloneset sizes. Out-of-frame nonproductive sequences were analyzed to study raw recombination free of thymic and clonal selection effects. In-frame beta chains were kept once TCRdb had trimmed the public reads at Q25 with fastp and called clones with MiXCR. Here each entry gathers all rows of one CDR3 protein and keeps the most common genes and DNA. In this record, the V and J calls reflect TCRdb's handling and not the investigators' own analysis. Here the sample has about 520,000 distinct CDR3 sequences; less than 25% occur a single time. 0.91% of the sample is taken by the ten largest.

A further study also used this sample, focusing on T cells expressing NK-cell markers. Taken from the second paper: Eight or nine donors provided sorted CD3+CD56+NKG2C+, CD3+CD56+NKG2C- and CD3+CD56-NKG2C+ T-cell subsets, whose TCR beta-chain repertoires were profiled. Of the eight sequenced donors, seven were found to be HCMV-seropositive and one was found to be HCMV-seronegative. In several experiments an anti-gammadeltaTCR antibody was added to restrict sorting to alphabetaTCR-expressing T cells. In roughly 6 donors, the dominant CD3+CD56+NKG2C+ clonotypes were found to rank among the top 10 CD8+ clonotypes and to make up about 1.0-7.5% of CD8+ T cells. Those dominant clonotypes were again the most abundant among CD3+CD56-NKG2C+ cells in a handful of donors, at about 25-65%. It remained unclear whether the expanded NKG2C-expressing T cell clones were specific for HCMV antigens. The eight sequenced donors were randomly selected healthy volunteers, three men and five women. HCMV serostatus was determined by detecting HCMV-specific IgG in serum with a commercial ELISA kit. Reads were demultiplexed and grouped by UMI with MIGEC, and clonotypes were assembled and quantified with MiTCR. Only TCR cDNA sequences supported by at least two reads were kept to exclude erroneous sequences. The tcR package was used for downstream repertoire analysis, with clonotypes matched between fractions based on CDR3 nucleotide sequence plus V segment. VDJmatch was used to annotate antigen specificity against VDJdb, with one amino acid substitution in CDR3 allowed.

The sequence is built from TRBV11-1 and TRBJ2-1; TRBD2 aligns with 11 central bases. The source of this sequence is a woman aged 18 to 35 in good health. Sequencing input: CD4+ T cells sorted from blood. The DNA reads as follows: TGTGCCAGCAGCTCTGGTAGCGGGGGGGCCGATAGCCCCTACAATGAGCAGTTCTTC. This translates into CASSSGSGGADSPYNEQFF.